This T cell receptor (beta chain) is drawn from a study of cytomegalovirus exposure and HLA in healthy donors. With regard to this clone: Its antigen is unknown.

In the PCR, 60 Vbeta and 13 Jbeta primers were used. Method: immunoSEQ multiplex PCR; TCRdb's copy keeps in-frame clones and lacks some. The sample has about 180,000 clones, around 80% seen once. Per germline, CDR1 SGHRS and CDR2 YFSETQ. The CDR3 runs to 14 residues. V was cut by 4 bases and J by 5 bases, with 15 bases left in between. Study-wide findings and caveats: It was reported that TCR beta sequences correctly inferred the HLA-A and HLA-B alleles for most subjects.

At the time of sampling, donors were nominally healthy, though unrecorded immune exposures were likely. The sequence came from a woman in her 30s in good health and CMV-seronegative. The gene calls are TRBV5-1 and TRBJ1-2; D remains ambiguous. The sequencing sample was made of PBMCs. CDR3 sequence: CASSIESTSYGYTF. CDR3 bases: TGCGCCAGCAGCATAGAAAGCACTTCTTATGGCTACACCTTC.